This T cell receptor beta chain is drawn from a study of blood T cell repertoires in COVID-19. Study summary: Material from acute and convalescent COVID-19 was sourced from the United States, Italy and Spain. Sources were T cells, B-cell-depleted T cells, or PBMCs; the material itself was cDNA or gDNA.

V was clipped by 1 base and J by 14 bases; unmatched bases: 11. The CDR3 spans 15 residues. Germline CDR1 SGHAT, CDR2 FQNNGV. The authors' processing: Amplification of reference gene primers was used by the study to estimate nucleated cell counts. Repertoires were generated with immunoSEQ multiplex PCR, while TCRdb's copy carries only in-frame clones and drops some. V and J calls and clone size come straight from that table; D and trimming were deduced from the DNA. Counted here are about 63,000 clones, about 88% occurring once; the ten biggest clones make up approximately 5%. The TCR originated in a human donor in a cohort sampled during active COVID-19. Material: peripheral blood. This sequence joins TRBV11-2 and TRBJ2-2; 9 bases match TRBD1. The CDR3 sequence is CASSLVRGQGIHLFF. The CDR3 nucleotides are TGTGCCAGCAGCTTAGTTCGGGGACAGGGCATTCACCTGTTTTTT.